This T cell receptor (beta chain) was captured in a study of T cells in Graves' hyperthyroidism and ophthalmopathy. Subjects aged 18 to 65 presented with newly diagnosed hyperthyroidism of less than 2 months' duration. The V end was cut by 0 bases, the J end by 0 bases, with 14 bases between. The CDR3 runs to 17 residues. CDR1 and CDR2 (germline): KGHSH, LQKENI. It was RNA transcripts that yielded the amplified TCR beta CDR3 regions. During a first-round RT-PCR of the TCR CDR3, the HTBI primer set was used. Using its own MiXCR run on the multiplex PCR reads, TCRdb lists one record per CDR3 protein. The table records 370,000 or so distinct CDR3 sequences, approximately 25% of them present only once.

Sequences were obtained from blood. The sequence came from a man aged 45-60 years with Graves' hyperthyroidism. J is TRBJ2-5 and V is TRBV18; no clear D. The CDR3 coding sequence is TGTGCCAGCTCACCACCTCCTTCGGACGCCGACCAAGAGACCCAGTACTTC. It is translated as CASSPPPSDADQETQYF.